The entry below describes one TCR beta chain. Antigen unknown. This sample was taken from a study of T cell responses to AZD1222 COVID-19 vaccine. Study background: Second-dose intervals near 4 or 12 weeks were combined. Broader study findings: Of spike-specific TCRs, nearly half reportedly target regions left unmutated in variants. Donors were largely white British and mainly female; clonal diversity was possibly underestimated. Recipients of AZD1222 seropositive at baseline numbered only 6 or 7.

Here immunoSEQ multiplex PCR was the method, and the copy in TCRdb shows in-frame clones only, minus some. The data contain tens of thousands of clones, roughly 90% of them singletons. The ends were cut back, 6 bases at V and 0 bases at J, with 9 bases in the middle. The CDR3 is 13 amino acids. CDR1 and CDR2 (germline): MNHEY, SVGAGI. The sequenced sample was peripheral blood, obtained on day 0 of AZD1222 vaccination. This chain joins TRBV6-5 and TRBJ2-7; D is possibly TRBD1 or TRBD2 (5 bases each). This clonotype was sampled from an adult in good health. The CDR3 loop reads CASSRGVSYEQYF. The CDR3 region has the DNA TGTGCCAGCAGCCGAGGGGTCTCCTACGAGCAGTACTTC.